The rows below give T cell receptor beta chains drawn from one sample of a study of resident and recirculating memory T cells in vitiligo. Produced via immunoSEQ multiplex PCR; TCRdb's table is partial and in-frame only. This table has 55,000 to 75,000 clones, 80% to 95% appearing once. The sequencing sample was made of blood. Receptor source: a male donor with vitiligo. Each CDR3 is given with its conserved first and last residue. A D gene is named only where the DNA matches it firmly. For some rows the clone size is stated as once, few or many, or as a class when expanded; others skip it.

V	J	size	D	CDR3	DNA
TRBV2	TRBJ1-6	NA	NA	CASRDGDSPLHF	TGTGCCAGCAGGGACGGGGATTCACCCCTCCACTTT
TRBV28	TRBJ1-1	NA	TRBD1	CASSPGQGRNEAFF	TGTGCCAGCAGTCCCGGACAGGGGAGGAATGAAGCTTTCTTT
TRBV6-5	TRBJ1-2	NA	NA	CASSYRSRDYGYTF	TGTGCCAGCAGTTATAGGTCCCGGGACTATGGCTACACCTTC
TRBV27	TRBJ1-1	NA	NA	CASSFGDEAFF	TGTGCCAGCAGTTTCGGGGATGAAGCTTTCTTT
TRBV6-5	TRBJ1-2	NA	NA	CASSDRFDGYTF	TGTGCCAGCAGCGACAGGTTTGATGGCTACACCTTC
TRBV7-6	TRBJ2-7	NA	TRBD1	CASSLNDRGQIAEQYF	TGTGCCAGCAGCTTAAATGACAGGGGGCAAATCGCCGAGCAGTACTTC
TRBV18	TRBJ2-5	NA	TRBD1	CASSPGTEETQYF	TGTGCCAGCTCACCCGGGACAGAAGAGACCCAGTACTTC
TRBV6-6	TRBJ2-7	NA	NA	CASTDYYEQYF	TGTGCCAGCACCGACTATTACGAGCAGTACTTC
TRBV27	TRBJ1-4	NA	NA	CASSSYQTEPKGKLFF	TGTGCCAGCAGTTCCTACCAGACAGAGCCGAAGGGGAAACTGTTTTTT
TRBV6-5	TRBJ2-7	NA	NA	CASSYSMLAYEQYF	TGTGCCAGCAGTTACTCGATGCTAGCCTACGAGCAGTACTTC
TRBV6-5	TRBJ1-5	once	TRBD1	CASRIGQGGNQPQHF	TGTGCCAGCAGGATAGGACAGGGAGGGAATCAGCCCCAGCATTTT
TRBV2	TRBJ1-4	NA	TRBD1	CASTGDREGEKLFF	TGTGCCAGCACCGGGGACAGGGAGGGGGAAAAACTGTTTTTT
TRBV4-2	TRBJ2-3	NA	NA	CASSQGGVDTDTQYF	TGTGCCAGCAGCCAAGGCGGTGTCGACACAGATACGCAGTATTTT
TRBV11-2	TRBJ1-4	NA	NA	CASSPLGRLNEKLFF	TGTGCCAGCAGCCCGCTGGGGCGGCTGAATGAAAAACTGTTTTTT
TRBV5-1	TRBJ2-6	NA	NA	CASSYPGAGANVLTF	TGCGCCAGCAGCTATCCAGGGGCTGGGGCCAACGTCCTGACTTTC
TRBV9	TRBJ1-2	NA	NA	CASSGGGANYGYTF	TGTGCCAGCAGCGGAGGGGGAGCTAACTATGGCTACACCTTC
TRBV27	TRBJ2-7	NA	TRBD2	CASSGAGTSSYEQYF	TGTGCCAGCAGTGGAGCCGGGACTAGCTCCTACGAGCAGTACTTC
TRBV7-9	TRBJ1-1	NA	NA	CASSLRGVMDLNTEAFF	TGTGCCAGCAGCTTACGGGGGGTTATGGACCTGAACACTGAAGCTTTCTTT
TRBV5-6	TRBJ2-7	NA	TRBD1	CASSLWTGNTYEQYF	TGTGCCAGCAGCTTGTGGACAGGGAACACCTACGAGCAGTACTTC
TRBV11-3	TRBJ1-5	NA	NA	CASSPRDSNQPQHF	TGTGCCAGCAGCCCCCGTGACAGTAATCAGCCCCAGCATTTT
TRBV2	TRBJ2-2	NA	TRBD2	CASSPLTSRSGELFF	TGTGCCAGCAGTCCGCTGACTAGCCGGAGCGGGGAGCTGTTTTTT
TRBV7-9	TRBJ1-4	NA	NA	CASSPLPIRAGEKLFF	TGTGCCAGCAGCCCCCTTCCAATCAGGGCCGGTGAAAAACTGTTTTTT
TRBV9	TRBJ2-3	NA	TRBD2	CASSGTSGVDTQYF	TGTGCCAGCAGCGGCACTAGCGGGGTGGATACGCAGTATTTT
TRBV7-2	TRBJ2-5	NA	NA	CASSANALGLETQYF	TGTGCCAGCAGCGCGAACGCACTAGGGCTCGAGACCCAGTACTTC
TRBV7-8	TRBJ1-5	NA	NA	CASSWGSEGPLGGQPQHF	TGTGCCAGCAGCTGGGGATCGGAGGGGCCCCTAGGTGGTCAGCCCCAGCATTTT
TRBV6-6	TRBJ1-4	NA	NA	CASSSVRGEKLFF	TGTGCCAGCAGTTCCGTTAGGGGTGAAAAACTGTTTTTT
TRBV6-1	TRBJ1-1	NA	NA	CASLPAGLLNTEAFF	TGTGCCAGCCTACCGGCAGGGCTGTTGAACACTGAAGCTTTCTTT
TRBV7-9	TRBJ2-5	few	NA	CASSTGKETQYF	TGTGCCAGCAGTACAGGGAAAGAGACCCAGTACTTC
TRBV28	TRBJ1-2	NA	TRBD1	CASSLHGTVLNGYTF	TGTGCCAGCAGCTTGCACGGGACAGTCTTAAATGGCTACACCTTC
TRBV7-3	TRBJ1-1	once	TRBD1	CASSDYDRGNTEAFF	TGTGCCAGCAGCGATTATGACAGGGGGAACACTGAAGCTTTCTTT
TRBV11-2	TRBJ2-2	NA	TRBD2	CASSAQAGPTNTGELFF	TGTGCCAGCAGCGCCCAAGCGGGACCTACGAACACCGGGGAGCTGTTTTTT
TRBV7-8	TRBJ1-4	once	NA	CASSRLAEKLFF	TGTGCCAGCTCCCGTTTGGCTGAAAAACTGTTTTTT
TRBV5-6	TRBJ1-6	NA	TRBD1	CASSLQGASYNSPLHF	TGTGCCAGCAGTTTACAGGGGGCGTCCTATAATTCACCCCTCCACTTT
TRBV5-4	TRBJ2-7	NA	TRBD2	CASSRGLAGIYEQYF	TGTGCCAGCAGCCGGGGACTAGCGGGGATCTACGAGCAGTACTTC
TRBV27	TRBJ1-5	NA	NA	CASRPVGGGQPQHF	TGTGCCAGCAGGCCGGTGGGAGGAGGTCAGCCCCAGCATTTT
TRBV7-9	TRBJ1-5	NA	TRBD1	CASSKQGGNQPQHF	TGTGCCAGCAGCAAACAGGGGGGCAATCAGCCCCAGCATTTT
TRBV5-8	TRBJ1-5	NA	TRBD1	CASSEGQGSNQPQHF	TGTGCCAGCAGCGAAGGACAGGGCAGCAATCAGCCCCAGCATTTT
TRBV9	TRBJ2-7	once	TRBD2	CASSAGLADNYEQYF	TGTGCCAGCAGCGCCGGACTAGCTGATAACTACGAGCAGTACTTC
TRBV10-3	TRBJ1-1	NA	NA	CAIGGRQNTEAFF	TGTGCCATCGGAGGTCGGCAGAACACTGAAGCTTTCTTT
TRBV6-1	TRBJ1-6	NA	NA	CATRTEYNSPLHF	TGTGCCACCCGGACAGAATATAATTCACCCCTCCACTTT
TRBV7-2	TRBJ1-1	NA	NA	CASSFFVLNTEAFF	TGTGCCAGCAGCTTTTTCGTCCTGAACACTGAAGCTTTCTTT
TRBV19	TRBJ1-2	NA	TRBD1	CASIGTGGAYGYTF	TGTGCCAGTATAGGGACAGGGGGCGCCTATGGCTACACCTTC
TRBV6-1	TRBJ2-7	NA	NA	CASSEDSTGGSYEQYF	TGTGCCAGCAGTGAAGACTCGACAGGTGGGTCCTACGAGCAGTACTTC
TRBV6-1	TRBJ2-3	NA	TRBD1	CASRRDRETDTQYF	TGTGCCAGCAGGCGGGACAGGGAGACAGATACGCAGTATTTT
TRBV4-3	TRBJ1-1	NA	NA	CASSQEPTVNTEAFF	TGCGCCAGCAGCCAAGAACCGACAGTGAACACTGAAGCTTTCTTT
TRBV5-6	TRBJ1-5	NA	NA	CASSLAQGTQHF	TGTGCCAGCAGCTTGGCGCAGGGAACACAGCATTTT
TRBV4-1	TRBJ2-1	NA	TRBD1	CASGGQDLFSYNEQFF	TGCGCCAGCGGGGGACAGGACCTCTTCTCCTACAATGAGCAGTTCTTC
TRBV7-2	TRBJ1-5	NA	NA	CASSAGGSNQPQHF	TGTGCCAGCAGCGCCGGAGGGAGCAATCAGCCCCAGCATTTT
TRBV9	TRBJ1-2	NA	TRBD1	CASSEGPSRQGPNYGYTF	TGTGCCAGCAGCGAGGGGCCCTCCCGACAGGGACCTAACTATGGCTACACCTTC
TRBV10-3	TRBJ2-3	NA	NA	CAISRGGRGTDTQYF	TGTGCCATCAGTAGGGGGGGCCGGGGCACAGATACGCAGTATTTT
TRBV19	TRBJ1-5	NA	TRBD1	CASSAKQGATSNQPQHF	TGTGCCAGTAGTGCGAAACAGGGGGCGACGAGCAATCAGCCCCAGCATTTT
TRBV9	TRBJ2-1	NA	NA	CASSVEARGSYNEQFF	TGTGCCAGCAGCGTAGAAGCAAGGGGCTCCTACAATGAGCAGTTCTTC